The 3 T cell receptor beta chains presented below share a single source sample, sequenced in a study of blood T cell repertoires in COVID-19 (dated by TCRdb to about 2020). Libraries were constructed by the immunoSEQ multiplex PCR assay. In its TCRdb copy, this immuneACCESS table keeps in-frame sequences only and misses some clones. Where compared with another copy, unresolved V genes explain less than half of these, and the others have no known cause. The sample table shows about 280,000 clones, and about 89% are seen once. The ten largest clones represent roughly 2.3% of the sample. Sequenced input: peripheral blood. These receptors were collected from a man aged 45-65 years with acute or convalescent COVID-19.

This chain connects TRBV18 to TRBJ2-6; D perhaps matches TRBD1 (6 bases). Germline V gene lookup returns CDR1 KGHSH and CDR2 LQKENI. This CDR3 is built from 16 residues. V lost 5 bases and J lost 0, with 11 bases in between. The DNA of the CDR3 is TGTGCCAGCTCAGAGACAGGTTACTCTGGGGCCAACGTCCTGACTTTC. This translates into CASSETGYSGANVLTF.

This clone has a handful of counts. V gene TRBV4-1 combines with J gene TRBJ2-7, with D possibly TRBD2 on 5 matching bases. V lost 4 bases and J lost 6, with 22 bases in between. The CDR3 has 16 residues. Per the germline V gene, CDR1 is MGHRA and CDR2 is YSYEKL. Here the CDR3 DNA reads TGCGCCAGCAGCCGAAGTTCCCTGGTACGGGGTGGCGAGCAGTACTTC. Translated, it gives CASSRSSLVRGGEQYF.

The chain carries TRBV3-1 (or the pseudogene TRBV3-2) and TRBJ2-7; tentative D call: TRBD2 (5 bases). Trimming left V 3 bases short and J 3 bases short, with 15 bases between. In germline, CDR1 is LGHDT, CDR2 YNNKEL (reference sequence). This CDR3 comprises 15 residues. CDR3 sequence reads: CASSHTERVSYEQYF. CDR3 nucleotide sequence: TGTGCCAGCAGCCACACAGAGAGGGTTAGCTACGAGCAGTACTTC.